This TCR beta chain was identified during a study of cytomegalovirus exposure and HLA in healthy donors. On the study more broadly: An earlier analysis found fewer than 140 million unique TCR beta sequences from about 190 million T cells.

The CDR3 is 13 residues long. The germline gives CDR1 SGDLS, CDR2 YYNGEE. V lost 3 bases to trimming and J lost 2 bases, with 9 bases between them. It was healthy bone marrow donors who served as donors. The PCR ran on 60 Vbeta and 13 Jbeta primers. Clones were sequenced by immunoSEQ multiplex PCR, and TCRdb holds only the in-frame ones, with some missing. Of around 92,000 clones in the sample, roughly 74% were seen once. Source material: PBMCs. The clonotype comes from a female donor in good health and CMV-seropositive. The V and J genes are TRBV9 and TRBJ2-7, with a weak D call TRBD2 (6 bases). CDR3 nucleotide sequence: TGTGCCAGCAGCGGGGGACTGGCCTACGAGCAGTACTTC. Its translation is CASSGGLAYEQYF. Combining the CDR3 with reference TRBV9 and TRBJ2-7 gives the whole variable domain DSGVTQTPKHLITATGQRVTLRCSPRSGDLSVYWYQQSLDQGLQFLIQYYNGEERAKGNILERFSAQQFPDLHSELNLSSLELGDSALYFCASSGGLAYEQYFGPGTRLTVT.